A single sample is the source of the 8 T cell receptor beta chains below, sequenced in a study of blood T cell repertoires in COVID-19. Sequencing was performed with immunoSEQ multiplex PCR; in TCRdb, only in-frame clones are kept and a portion is missing. The sample yields 150,000 to 200,000 clones, approximately 90% seen once. Input material: peripheral blood. All receptors derive from a man aged 35 to 55 with active or convalescent COVID-19.

The rearrangement joins TRBV30 to TRBJ1-3; unclear D gene. The germline gives CDR1 GTSNPN, CDR2 SVGIG (reference sequence). This CDR3 contains 15 residues. V was trimmed by 0 bases and J by 0 bases, leaving 9 bases between them. CDR3 bases: TGTGCCTGGAGTGTATCCGTCAGCTCTGGAAACACCATATATTTT. Encoded protein: CAWSVSVSSGNTIYF. The full variable domain, its missing parts supplied by reference TRBV30 and TRBJ1-3, is SQTIHQWPATLVQPVGSPLSLECTVEGTSNPNLYWYRQAAGRGLQLLFYSVGIGQISSEVPQNLSASRPQDRQFILSSKKLLLSDSGFYLCAWSVSVSSGNTIYFGEGSWLTVV.

The gene calls are TRBV4-1 and TRBJ2-7, with 7 bases fitting TRBD2. This CDR3 is 14 amino acids long. Germline CDR1 and CDR2: MGHRA and YSYEKL. The V and J ends lost 0 bases and 6 bases, in that order; junction bases with no gene match: 5. This chain's CDR3 is CASSQDAGEPEQYF. The CDR3 nucleotides are TGCGCCAGCAGCCAAGACGCGGGGGAGCCCGAGCAGTACTTC.

The genes are TRBV11-2 and TRBJ2-3, with D maybe TRBD2 (5 bases). The CDR3 has 14 residues. Trimming removed 4 bases at V and 4 bases at J, with 12 bases between. Germline V gene sequence: CDR1 SGHAT, CDR2 FQNNGV. The DNA of the CDR3 is TGTGCCAGCAGCTCTTCCGTACTAGCAGATACGCAGTATTTT. It is translated as CASSSSVLADTQYF. The whole variable domain, remainder taken from reference TRBV11-2 and TRBJ2-3, is EAGVAQSPRYKIIEKRQSVAFWCNPISGHATLYWYQQILGQGPKLLIQFQNNGVVDDSQLPKDRFSAERLKGVDSTLKIQPAKLEDSAVYLCASSSSVLADTQYFGPGTRLTVL.

This chain uses TRBV24-1 with TRBJ2-1; 9 bases fit TRBD2. This CDR3 contains 12 residues. V was pared by 12 bases and J by 6 bases, with 5 bases of the junction left unmatched. CDR1 and CDR2 from the germline V gene are KGHDR and SFDVKD. The CDR3 region is CASAGGSNEQFF. CDR3 nucleotides: TGTGCCTCGGCGGGGGGGAGCAATGAGCAGTTCTTC.

The genes are TRBV11-3 and TRBJ2-2; TRBD2 aligns across 7 bases. Germline values: CDR1 SGHNT, CDR2 YENEEA. The length of the CDR3 is 15 residues. Trimming at V came to 5 bases and at J to 3 bases, leaving 6 bases not matched to a gene. CDR3 in DNA: TGTGCCAGCAGCACGGTACTAGCGTACACCGGGGAGCTGTTTTTT. This translates into CASSTVLAYTGELFF.

This chain uses TRBV28 with TRBJ2-7; 8 nucleotides align to TRBD1. CDR1 and CDR2 (germline): MDHEN, SYDVKM. The CDR3 has 14 residues. Trimming removed 5 bases from V and 4 bases from J; junction bases left unmatched: 7. CDR3 region: CASSEGQGAYEQYF. The CDR3 DNA sequence: TGTGCCAGCAGTGAGGGCCAGGGGGCATACGAGCAGTACTTC. The full variable domain, rest sourced from reference TRBV28 and TRBJ2-7, is DVKVTQSSRYLVKRTGEKVFLECVQDMDHENMFWYRQDPGLGLRLIYFSYDVKMKEKGDIPEGYSVSREKKERFSLILESASTNQTSMYLCASSEGQGAYEQYFGPGTRLTVT.

CDR3 in amino acids: CASSTRHNQPQHF. The CDR3 DNA reads as TGTGCCAGTAGTACCAGACACAATCAGCCCCAGCATTTT. The chain links TRBV19 to TRBJ1-5; no firm D call. The CDR3 covers 13 residues. Germline-derived CDR1 and CDR2 are LNHDA and SQIVND (reference sequence). V gave up 4 bases and J gave up 3 bases, with 7 bases separating them.

This chain joins TRBV29-1 and TRBJ2-1; D is perhaps TRBD2 (5 bases). Germline CDR1 reads SQVTM; CDR2 reads ANQGSEA. V was shortened by 3 bases and J by 0 bases, with 9 bases between the two germline ends. This CDR3 has 14 residues. The CDR3 DNA is TGCAGCGTTGAGAGCGGAAGCTCCTACAATGAGCAGTTCTTC. Translating it yields CSVESGSSYNEQFF.